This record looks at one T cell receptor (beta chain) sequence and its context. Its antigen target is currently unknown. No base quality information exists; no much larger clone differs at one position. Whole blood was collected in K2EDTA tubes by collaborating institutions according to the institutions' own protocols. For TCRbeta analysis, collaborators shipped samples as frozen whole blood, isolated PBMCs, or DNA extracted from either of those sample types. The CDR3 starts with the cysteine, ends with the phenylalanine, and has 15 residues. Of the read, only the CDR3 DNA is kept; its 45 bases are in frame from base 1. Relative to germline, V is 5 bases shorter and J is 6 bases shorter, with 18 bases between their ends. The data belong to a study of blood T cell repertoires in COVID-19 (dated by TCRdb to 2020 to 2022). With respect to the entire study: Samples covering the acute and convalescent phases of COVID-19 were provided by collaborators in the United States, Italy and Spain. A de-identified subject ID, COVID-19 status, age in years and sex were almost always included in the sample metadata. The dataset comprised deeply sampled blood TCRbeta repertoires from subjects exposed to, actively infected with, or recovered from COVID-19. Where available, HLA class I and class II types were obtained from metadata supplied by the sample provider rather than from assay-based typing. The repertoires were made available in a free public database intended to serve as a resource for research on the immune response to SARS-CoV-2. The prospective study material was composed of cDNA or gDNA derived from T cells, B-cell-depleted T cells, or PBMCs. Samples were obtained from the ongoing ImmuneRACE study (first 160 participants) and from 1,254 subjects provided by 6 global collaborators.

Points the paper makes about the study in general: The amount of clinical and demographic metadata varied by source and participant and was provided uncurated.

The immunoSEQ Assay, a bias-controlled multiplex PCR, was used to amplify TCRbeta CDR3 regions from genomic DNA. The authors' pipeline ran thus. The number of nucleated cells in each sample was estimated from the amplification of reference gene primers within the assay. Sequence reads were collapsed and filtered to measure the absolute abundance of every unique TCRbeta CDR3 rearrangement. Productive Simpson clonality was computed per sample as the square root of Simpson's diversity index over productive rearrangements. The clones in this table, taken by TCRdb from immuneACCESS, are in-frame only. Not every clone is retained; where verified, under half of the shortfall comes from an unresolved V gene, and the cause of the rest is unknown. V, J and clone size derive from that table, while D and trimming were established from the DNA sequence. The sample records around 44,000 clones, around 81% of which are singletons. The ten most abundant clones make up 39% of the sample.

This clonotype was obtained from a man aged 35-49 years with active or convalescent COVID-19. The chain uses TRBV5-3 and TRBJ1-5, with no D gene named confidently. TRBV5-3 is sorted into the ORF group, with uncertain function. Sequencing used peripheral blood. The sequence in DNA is TGTGCCAGAAGGCGGGTGTGCGGCCCTAGTCAGCCCCAGCATTTT. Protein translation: CARRRVCGPSQPQHF.